This T cell receptor beta chain was obtained from a study of cytomegalovirus exposure and HLA in healthy donors (dated by TCRdb to 2015 to 2018). Describing the broader study: According to an earlier analysis of around 600 of the donors, some 180 million T cells yielded 120 million or so unique TCR beta sequences and 276 Gb of sequence data. An early release covering about 600 HLA-typed donors comprised about 300 gigabases of sequencing data and roughly 85 million unique TCR sequences. Of the 398 genotyped donors, over 70% fell in the genetic ancestry cluster associated with self-reported Caucasian donors. The study aimed to test whether signatures of past pathogen exposure could be identified by cataloging public T cell receptors. Using immunosequencing, the study profiled T cell repertoires from 666 subjects and related those repertoires to cytomegalovirus serostatus. A separate validation cohort of about 110 different subjects was used in addition to the roughly 640-subject first cohort. The study combined high-throughput TCR immunosequencing, statistical association of individual TCRs with disease status, and machine learning to predict cytomegalovirus infection status. A later analysis re-analyzed previously published TCR beta repertoires from 500 to 700 donors and added high-resolution HLA genotyping to study TCR occurrence patterns. Rather than drawing on any new phenotypic data, the later analysis identified candidate immune exposures from TCR beta sequences and the way those sequences occurred across donors. To decide whether each TCR beta V gene segment behaved as functional or pseudogenic, an earlier analysis of nearly 600 of the donors relied on high-throughput TCR beta sequencing. Donor age, sex, ethnicity and CMV serostatus were compiled together with the repertoire data. A later genetic analysis used genome-wide SNP genotypes for about 65% of the 666 donors, treating that subset as a discovery cohort. All discovery cohort repertoires had been generated using a single sequencing platform. HLA typing covered class I and class II loci at four-digit resolution. The number of typed donors differed by locus: roughly 620-630 for A, B, C, DRB1 and DQB1; approximately 520 for DQA1; roughly 600 for DPA1; and about 450 for DPB1. About five DR-DQ haplotypes were treated as single units for association and clustering because of strong linkage in the cohort. Among about 390 genotyped donors of the cohort, an average of around 240,000 unique TCR beta nucleotide sequences were sequenced per donor, roughly 20% of them non-productive.

In the germline V gene (reference sequence), CDR1 corresponds to LNHDA and CDR2 to SQIVND. V was cut back by 2 bases and J by 10 bases, leaving a gap of 17 bases between them. There are 14 amino acids in the CDR3, from cysteine to phenylalanine inclusive. Of all the DNA, just the CDR3 is kept, 42 bases in frame from base 1. The cohort consisted of 600 to 750 healthy bone marrow donors. At the time of sampling, every cohort member was nominally healthy, though immune exposures that went unrecorded were likely present. The donor tested CMV seronegative and was one of the 352 seronegative cohort members. Each donor provided a peripheral blood sample, and peripheral blood mononuclear cells were used for TCR beta sequencing. Genomic DNA was extracted from the blood cell samples with the Qiagen DNeasy Blood Extraction Kit. Study-wide findings and limitations: Only TCR beta chains were sequenced in this cohort, and the absence of alpha or paired-chain data limited detectable features. In an earlier analysis of some 640 of the donors, most TCR beta V segments were observed in productive rearrangements about 87% or about 30% of the time, broadly matching IMGT annotations. In a later analysis, HLA-associated TCR beta chains were found to be more clonally expanded and to have lower generation probabilities than equally common non-associated chains. A later analysis found that most CMV-associated TCR beta chains appeared HLA-restricted, with HLA associations seemingly driven largely by CMV exposure. The 87-base-pair reads could not distinguish some IMGT-functional V segments, including TRBV6-2 and TRBV6-3, so those segments were excluded. Cytomegalovirus status was reported to be diagnosed by the classifier with high specificity and sensitivity in both the original and validation cohorts. Three of the identified cytomegalovirus-associated TCR beta chains were confirmed in vitro to be specific for cytomegalovirus antigens. The earlier analysis of 450 to 700 of the donors excluded some 15 rarely observed V segments, including chromosome 9 orphons, because counts were too low. A later analysis associated 16,951 TCR beta sequences with specific HLA alleles at a false discovery rate of 0.05. HLA typing was unavailable for some donors at each locus, so association tests used only the typed subset. The authors suggested that the approach could potentially be generalized to other disease states and immunological phenotypes. Presence/absence analyses assumed roughly uniform sequencing depth across donors, an assumption that may not hold. In a later analysis, TCR association rates were found to vary across HLA loci, with the most associated TCRs seen for DRB1 alleles and the fewest for HLA-C alleles. Most TCR sequences were observed very rarely across donors, whereas some public TCRs were present in many individuals. A total of some 180 TCR beta chains were listed by the study as associated with cytomegalovirus. Correlated functional status among segregating V segments might reflect linkage disequilibrium, but an unknown experimental factor could not be ruled out. A group of highly shared sequence variants was considered likely to be a technical artifact of the sequencing pipeline. The only immune exposure information available for the cohort was CMV serostatus. According to a later analysis, parvovirus B19, influenza, CMV and Epstein-Barr virus appeared linked to several top co-occurrence clusters. In a later genetic analysis, a missense DCLRE1C variant was associated with V-gene and J-gene trimming of TCR beta chains, and the association was replicated in an independent cohort. A further reported finding was that TCR beta sequences accurately predicted the HLA-A and HLA-B alleles for most subjects in the first cohort. Strong co-occurrence of HLA alleles, especially DR and DQ, made assigning TCR associations to individual alleles difficult. A later genetic analysis reported fewer N-insertions in productive TCRs among donors in an Asian-associated ancestry cluster than the roughly 700-donor mean.

With respect to this clone: Its specific antigen is unknown. Per-nucleotide qualities are absent, and no much larger clonotype sits a single base away.

Libraries were prepared through the immunoSEQ multiplex PCR assay. For the multiplex PCR, a mixture combining 60 forward primers for TCR Vbeta segments and 13 reverse primers for TCR Jbeta segments was used. Amplification of the CDR3 region of rearranged TCR beta genes was performed with a multiplex PCR assay on genomic DNA. Amplified TCR beta libraries were sequenced as 87-base-pair reads on the Illumina HiSeq System. On the authors' methods: Across the 600 to 700 repertoires, a later analysis counted 60 million to 90 million unique TCR beta chains, around 11 million of which were shared by at least two donors. Raw reads were error-corrected and collapsed into unique sequences by a nearest-neighbor algorithm in which closely related sequences were merged to remove PCR and sequencing errors. To assign V, D and J gene segments, CDR3 sequences were aligned to IMGT reference sequences. For a sequence to be retained, a match of at least six nucleotides was required to both a V gene segment and a J gene segment. A rearrangement was called productive if the CDR3 had no stop codons and remained in frame with V and J, and every other rearrangement was called non-productive. CDR3 was defined according to IMGT convention as the region running from the second conserved V-encoded cysteine to the conserved J-encoded phenylalanine. The earlier analysis of about 560 of the donors excluded any sequence lacking an unambiguous match to a single V gene segment. An earlier analysis of a few hundred of the donors classified V segments as functional when productive rearrangements were above 56.7% and as segregating when the standard deviation between donors was above 5%. A statistical classification framework was developed to diagnose cytomegalovirus status using the catalog of TCR beta chain sequences. A later analysis assigned V and J genes by comparing TCR nucleotide sequences with IMGT/GENE-DB human TR gene sequences. The TCRdist pipeline was used in a later analysis to assign CDR3 sequences and most-parsimonious VDJ recombination scenarios. In a later analysis, each TCR beta chain was defined by its CDR3 amino acid sequence together with its V-gene family, and reads lacking a unique V-gene family were excluded. To address suspected cross-contamination and a sequencing artifact, a later analysis removed roughly 640 highly shared, low-generation-probability nucleotide sequences. A later analysis calculated a clonal expansion index for each public chain from normalized within-repertoire ranks of inferred template counts. In a later analysis, generation probabilities were computed using a VDJ recombination model fitted to out-of-frame rearrangements, and the results were checked against IGoR. In a later analysis, TCR-TCR, TCR-HLA and TCR-CMV co-occurrence was scored with hypergeometric tests, and a repertoire-size bias correction was applied to TCR pairs. In a later analysis, false discovery rates were estimated by permuting HLA or CMV assignments 20 times. In a later analysis, co-occurring TCRs were grouped with DBSCAN, and TCRdist sequence similarity was added when clustering was performed within HLA-allele-positive subsets. Co-occurrence clustering excluded repertoires with fewer than 30,000 or more than 120,000 public chains, plus five with anomalous nucleotide sharing. TCRdb mirrors the immuneACCESS table, restricted to in-frame sequences. Some clones are absent from its copies; in checked studies, under half trace to an unresolved V gene, and the reason for the others is unknown. D and trimming come from the DNA, and the V and J calls and clone size come from that table. Recorded for this sample are about 120,000 clones; around 61% of them occurred a single time. The ten top clones hold 2.2% of the sample.

In this chain, TRBV19 is recombined with TRBJ1-1; the D gene lacks a confident call. Sequencing input: PBMCs. The source is a woman under 40 in good health and CMV-seronegative. The DNA sequence is as follows: TGTGCCAGTAGTATATTAGCTCCTCAAGGAGTAGCTTTCTTT. Its protein product is CASSILAPQGVAFF.